Listed below are T cell receptor beta chains from one sample, sequenced in a study of cytomegalovirus exposure and HLA in healthy donors. The method was immunoSEQ multiplex PCR; TCRdb's version includes in-frame clones alone and lacks a portion of them. The sample holds roughly 110,000 clones; 75% to 85% are singletons and the top ten take 1.6%. Sequencing input: PBMCs. These receptors were obtained from a man aged 45-60 years in good health and CMV-seronegative. The CDR3 runs from the conserved cysteine through the conserved F or W. A D gene is named only where the DNA matches it firmly. Only some rows state a clone size, as once, few, many or a class for expanded clones.

v_call: TRBV5-1
j_call: TRBJ1-6
d_call: NA
clone_size: NA
cdr3_nt: TGCGCCAGCAGCTCCGGGGGGGACACCCACGGTTCACCCCTCCACTTT
cdr3_aa: CASSSGGDTHGSPLHF

v_call: TRBV5-1
j_call: TRBJ1-1
d_call: NA
clone_size: NA
cdr3_nt: TGCGCCAGCAGCTCCGAGCCGAACACTGAAGCTTTCTTT
cdr3_aa: CASSSEPNTEAFF

v_call: TRBV5-1
j_call: TRBJ2-6
d_call: NA
clone_size: once
cdr3_nt: TGCGCCAGCAGCTTGCTCTCCTCTGGGGCCAACGTCCTGACTTTC
cdr3_aa: CASSLLSSGANVLTF

v_call: TRBV30
j_call: TRBJ1-1
d_call: TRBD1
clone_size: NA
cdr3_nt: TGTGCCTGGAGTCCGGGACAGAAAGCTTTCTTT
cdr3_aa: CAWSPGQKAFF

v_call: TRBV7-9
j_call: TRBJ2-5
d_call: TRBD2
clone_size: NA
cdr3_nt: TGTGCCAGCAGCATTAGCGGGTCCCAAGAGACCCAGTACTTC
cdr3_aa: CASSISGSQETQYF

v_call: TRBV11-1
j_call: TRBJ1-2
d_call: NA
clone_size: NA
cdr3_nt: TGTGCCAGCAGCTCAGGGGCCGGAGCTAACTATGGCTACACCTTC
cdr3_aa: CASSSGAGANYGYTF

v_call: TRBV5-6
j_call: TRBJ1-1
d_call: TRBD1
clone_size: NA
cdr3_nt: TGTGCCAGCGGCCTCCCAACAGGGGTTTTCACTGAAGCTTTCTTT
cdr3_aa: CASGLPTGVFTEAFF

v_call: TRBV4-3
j_call: TRBJ2-1
d_call: TRBD2
clone_size: NA
cdr3_nt: TGCGCCAGCAGCCAGAGTCGGGGGGGTGGCTACAATGAGCAGTTCTTC
cdr3_aa: CASSQSRGGGYNEQFF

v_call: TRBV30
j_call: TRBJ1-2
d_call: NA
clone_size: NA
cdr3_nt: TGTGCCGCGCTCGGGCGGGTTCGGTCGTATGGCTACACCTTC
cdr3_aa: CAALGRVRSYGYTF

v_call: TRBV9
j_call: TRBJ2-1
d_call: NA
clone_size: NA
cdr3_nt: TGTGCCAGCAGCGTAGGAGGTCTAGCGAGCAACAATGAGCAGTTCTTC
cdr3_aa: CASSVGGLASNNEQFF

v_call: TRBV4-3
j_call: TRBJ2-3
d_call: TRBD2
clone_size: NA
cdr3_nt: TGCGCCAGCAGCCAAGCTTCCGGGACTAGCGGGGTGGCAGATACGCAGTATTTT
cdr3_aa: CASSQASGTSGVADTQYF

v_call: TRBV7-2
j_call: TRBJ1-2
d_call: TRBD1
clone_size: NA
cdr3_nt: TGTGCCAGCAGCTTGACCGGGACAGGGCACGGCTACACCTTC
cdr3_aa: CASSLTGTGHGYTF

v_call: TRBV28
j_call: TRBJ2-1
d_call: TRBD2
clone_size: once
cdr3_nt: TGTGCCAGCAGTTTTCACAGCGGGGGGGCTTCCTACAATGAGCAGTTCTTC
cdr3_aa: CASSFHSGGASYNEQFF

v_call: TRBV10-3
j_call: TRBJ2-6
d_call: TRBD1
clone_size: NA
cdr3_nt: TGTGCCATCAGTGAGATAAGGGGGCGAACTGGGGCCAACGTCCTGACTTTC
cdr3_aa: CAISEIRGRTGANVLTF

v_call: TRBV2
j_call: TRBJ1-4
d_call: TRBD1
clone_size: NA
cdr3_nt: TGTGCCAGCAGTGGACCAGGGGGAAAACTGTTTTTT
cdr3_aa: CASSGPGGKLFF

v_call: TRBV10-1
j_call: TRBJ2-3
d_call: NA
clone_size: NA
cdr3_nt: TGCGCCAGCACTAAAACTCTCCCATCAGATACGCAGTATTTT
cdr3_aa: CASTKTLPSDTQYF

v_call: TRBV15
j_call: TRBJ2-5
d_call: NA
clone_size: NA
cdr3_nt: TGTGCCACCAATCGAGGGGGACAAGAGACCCAGTACTTC
cdr3_aa: CATNRGGQETQYF

v_call: TRBV5-1
j_call: TRBJ1-2
d_call: NA
clone_size: NA
cdr3_nt: TGCGCCAGCAGCGGGGTTACGAGAGCGGATAACTATGGCTACACCTTC
cdr3_aa: CASSGVTRADNYGYTF

v_call: TRBV19
j_call: TRBJ1-1
d_call: TRBD1
clone_size: NA
cdr3_nt: TGTGCCAGTAGTCCGGGACAGCCCGACGGTGACACTGAAGCTTTCTTT
cdr3_aa: CASSPGQPDGDTEAFF

v_call: TRBV11-1
j_call: TRBJ2-5
d_call: NA
clone_size: NA
cdr3_nt: TGTGCCAGCAGCTCCCCAGGAGGGAGTCGGGAGACCCAGTACTTC
cdr3_aa: CASSSPGGSRETQYF

v_call: TRBV5-1
j_call: TRBJ1-1
d_call: NA
clone_size: NA
cdr3_nt: TGCGCCAGCAGCTCGGAGGGGCGAACTGAAGCTTTCTTT
cdr3_aa: CASSSEGRTEAFF

v_call: TRBV23-1
j_call: TRBJ2-1
d_call: NA
clone_size: NA
cdr3_nt: TGCGCCAGCAGTCCGGGACTCGGGAGCAATGAGCAGTTCTTC
cdr3_aa: CASSPGLGSNEQFF

v_call: TRBV27
j_call: TRBJ1-2
d_call: TRBD1
clone_size: NA
cdr3_nt: TGTGCCAGCAGTACCTCGACAGGGGAAAAGAACTATGGCTACACCTTC
cdr3_aa: CASSTSTGEKNYGYTF

v_call: TRBV15
j_call: TRBJ1-5
d_call: NA
clone_size: NA
cdr3_nt: TGTGCCACCAGCAGAGACCCCGGTCCCAGGGAAAATCAGCCCCAGCATTTT
cdr3_aa: CATSRDPGPRENQPQHF

v_call: TRBV10-2
j_call: TRBJ1-2
d_call: TRBD1
clone_size: NA
cdr3_nt: TGCGCCATCGGGACAGAATATGGCTACACCTTC
cdr3_aa: CAIGTEYGYTF

v_call: TRBV10-3
j_call: TRBJ1-1
d_call: NA
clone_size: NA
cdr3_nt: TGTGCCATCACTCCGGACAGCCACACTGAAGCTTTCTTT
cdr3_aa: CAITPDSHTEAFF